Listed below are T cell receptor beta chains from one sample, sequenced in a study of T cell responses to AZD1222 COVID-19 vaccine. Measured with immunoSEQ multiplex PCR; TCRdb has only the in-frame clones, and not every one. The sample has about 69,000 clones; roughly 83% are singletons. Here the sequenced sample was peripheral blood, taken 28 days after the second AZD1222 dose. The receptors come from an adult who received the AZD1222 COVID-19 vaccine. Both conserved end residues are part of each CDR3. Each record gives: D gene, V gene, J gene, clone size, CDR3 DNA, CDR3 protein. A D gene is named only where the DNA matches it firmly. The size of a clone is reported for some rows only, either as once, few or many, or as a class for expanded clones.

d_call: NA; v_call: TRBV19; j_call: TRBJ1-5; clone_size: NA; cdr3_nt: TGTGCCAGTAGTACCTCCGGTAGCAATCAGCCCCAGCATTTT; cdr3_aa: CASSTSGSNQPQHF
d_call: NA; v_call: TRBV25-1; j_call: TRBJ1-2; clone_size: NA; cdr3_nt: TGTGCCAGCAGTCAGTATTATAACTATGGCTACACCTTC; cdr3_aa: CASSQYYNYGYTF
d_call: NA; v_call: TRBV6-5; j_call: TRBJ1-2; clone_size: NA; cdr3_nt: TGTGCTGTAGGCAGGGCCAGCTACACCTTC; cdr3_aa: CAVGRASYTF
d_call: NA; v_call: TRBV5-8; j_call: TRBJ2-7; clone_size: few; cdr3_nt: TGTGCCAGCAGCTTGTGGGCAGGGGAGTACGAGCAGTACTTC; cdr3_aa: CASSLWAGEYEQYF
d_call: NA; v_call: TRBV4-1; j_call: TRBJ1-1; clone_size: few; cdr3_nt: TGCGCCAGCAGCCAAGGGGGGGCAGGGCTGGATAGGAACACTGAAGCTTTCTTT; cdr3_aa: CASSQGGAGLDRNTEAFF
d_call: TRBD1; v_call: TRBV7-9; j_call: TRBJ2-7; clone_size: NA; cdr3_nt: TGTGCCAGCGACAGGGCGCTGGGGGAGCAGTACTTC; cdr3_aa: CASDRALGEQYF
d_call: NA; v_call: TRBV9; j_call: TRBJ2-5; clone_size: once; cdr3_nt: TGTGCCAGCAGCGCCTTCGAGGGGCTGGGGGAGACCCAGTACTTC; cdr3_aa: CASSAFEGLGETQYF
d_call: TRBD1; v_call: TRBV19; j_call: TRBJ1-2; clone_size: NA; cdr3_nt: TGTGCCACCTCGGACAGGAATAACTATGGCTACACCTTC; cdr3_aa: CATSDRNNYGYTF
d_call: NA; v_call: TRBV10-2; j_call: TRBJ1-4; clone_size: NA; cdr3_nt: TGCGCCAGCACCCGGGCCACTAATGAAAAACTGTTTTTT; cdr3_aa: CASTRATNEKLFF
d_call: NA; v_call: TRBV20-1; j_call: TRBJ2-7; clone_size: few; cdr3_nt: TGCAGTGCTAGTGGGGAGAGGGATAGCGGCGAGCAGTACTTC; cdr3_aa: CSASGERDSGEQYF
d_call: NA; v_call: TRBV20-1; j_call: TRBJ1-4; clone_size: NA; cdr3_nt: TGCAGTGCTCCCGGGAGAGAAAAACTGTTTTTT; cdr3_aa: CSAPGREKLFF
d_call: NA; v_call: TRBV5-1; j_call: TRBJ2-3; clone_size: NA; cdr3_nt: TGCGCCAGCAGCTTGGCCTTCACAGGCGGTACGCAGTATTTT; cdr3_aa: CASSLAFTGGTQYF
d_call: NA; v_call: TRBV2; j_call: TRBJ1-2; clone_size: once; cdr3_nt: TGTGCCAGCAGTCCGGATCCTTATGGCTACACCTTC; cdr3_aa: CASSPDPYGYTF
d_call: NA; v_call: TRBV10-1; j_call: TRBJ1-1; clone_size: few; cdr3_nt: TGCGCCAGCACCAAGGGACGGTCAGACCGTGTAGCTTTCTTT; cdr3_aa: CASTKGRSDRVAFF
d_call: NA; v_call: TRBV19; j_call: TRBJ1-2; clone_size: NA; cdr3_nt: TGTGCCAGCCAGAGGACAGTAGAGGGCTACACCTTC; cdr3_aa: CASQRTVEGYTF
d_call: TRBD2; v_call: TRBV5-6; j_call: TRBJ2-4; clone_size: NA; cdr3_nt: TGTGCCAGCAGCTTACCGGGACTACGAAACATTCAGTACTTC; cdr3_aa: CASSLPGLRNIQYF
d_call: NA; v_call: TRBV9; j_call: TRBJ2-5; clone_size: NA; cdr3_nt: TGTGCCAGCAGCGTAGTGGCTGGTGTAGAGACCCAGTACTTC; cdr3_aa: CASSVVAGVETQYF
d_call: TRBD1; v_call: TRBV27; j_call: TRBJ1-2; clone_size: NA; cdr3_nt: TGTGCCAGCAGATGGACAGGGGCGAAGGGCTACACCTTC; cdr3_aa: CASRWTGAKGYTF
d_call: TRBD2; v_call: TRBV3-1/TRBV3-2; j_call: TRBJ2-7; clone_size: NA; cdr3_nt: TGTGCCAGCAGCCTTTTTTCGGGGGGGGCCTCCCCCGAGCAGTACTTC; cdr3_aa: CASSLFSGGASPEQYF
d_call: TRBD2; v_call: TRBV27; j_call: TRBJ2-5; clone_size: NA; cdr3_nt: TGTGCCAGCAGCACGGGAGGGTTAGGAGAGACCCAGTACTTC; cdr3_aa: CASSTGGLGETQYF
d_call: NA; v_call: TRBV5-8; j_call: TRBJ2-1; clone_size: NA; cdr3_nt: TGTGCCACCTTCAATGAGCAGTTCTTC; cdr3_aa: CATFNEQFF
d_call: NA; v_call: TRBV9; j_call: TRBJ2-2; clone_size: NA; cdr3_nt: TGTGCCAGCCAATCGGGGAACGCGAACACCGGGGAGCTGTTTTTT; cdr3_aa: CASQSGNANTGELFF
d_call: NA; v_call: TRBV27; j_call: TRBJ1-2; clone_size: NA; cdr3_nt: TGTGCCAGCAGTTTTCAGGGAGTGGAGGGCTACACCTTC; cdr3_aa: CASSFQGVEGYTF
d_call: NA; v_call: TRBV5-4; j_call: TRBJ1-2; clone_size: NA; cdr3_nt: TGTGCCAGCAGTCGGGACCAAAACTATGGCTACACCTTC; cdr3_aa: CASSRDQNYGYTF
d_call: NA; v_call: TRBV6-5; j_call: TRBJ2-1; clone_size: NA; cdr3_nt: TGTGCCAGCAGTACCCCTAAGGCAGGGAACAATGAGCAGTTCTTC; cdr3_aa: CASSTPKAGNNEQFF
d_call: NA; v_call: TRBV5-8; j_call: TRBJ1-2; clone_size: NA; cdr3_nt: TGTGCCAGCAGCCTGGGGGGGGGCCCCCGAGATGGGGGCTACACCTTC; cdr3_aa: CASSLGGGPRDGGYTF
d_call: NA; v_call: TRBV14; j_call: TRBJ1-1; clone_size: NA; cdr3_nt: TGTGCCAGCAGCCAAGTGGGGTGGACTGAAGCTTTCTTT; cdr3_aa: CASSQVGWTEAFF
d_call: NA; v_call: TRBV27; j_call: TRBJ2-6; clone_size: NA; cdr3_nt: TGTGCCAGCAGATCCCGGAGGACATCCTACTCTGGGGCCAACGTCCTGACTTTC; cdr3_aa: CASRSRRTSYSGANVLTF
d_call: NA; v_call: TRBV11-3; j_call: TRBJ1-2; clone_size: NA; cdr3_nt: TGTGCCAGCAGCTTAGATCAGGGGAACGGCTACACCTTC; cdr3_aa: CASSLDQGNGYTF
d_call: NA; v_call: TRBV5-4; j_call: TRBJ2-2; clone_size: NA; cdr3_nt: TGTGCCAGCAGCGCCCCTTATGGGGGAGCCGGGGAGCTGTTTTTT; cdr3_aa: CASSAPYGGAGELFF